This T cell receptor (beta chain) derives from a study of T cell changes during pregnancy in multiple sclerosis. In this sample, this clone turned up once. Assay: immunoSEQ multiplex PCR; the TCRdb copy retains only in-frame clones and omits some. The repertoire holds more than 30,000 clones, with roughly 89% as singletons. Germline CDR1 is SGHDT and CDR2 is YYEEEE. Trimming pared 3 bases from V and 6 bases from J, leaving 10 bases between. This CDR3 spans 13 amino acids. This specimen consisted of CD8+ T cells from peripheral blood mononuclear cells, obtained in the first trimester of pregnancy. This chain joins TRBV5-6 and TRBJ2-1; possible D gene TRBD1, 5 bases. This clonotype was obtained from a female donor with multiple sclerosis, enrolled in a pregnancy study. For the CDR3, the DNA is TGTGCCAGCAGCTCGACAGCACCCAATGAGCAGTTCTTC. Amino acid sequence: CASSSTAPNEQFF.